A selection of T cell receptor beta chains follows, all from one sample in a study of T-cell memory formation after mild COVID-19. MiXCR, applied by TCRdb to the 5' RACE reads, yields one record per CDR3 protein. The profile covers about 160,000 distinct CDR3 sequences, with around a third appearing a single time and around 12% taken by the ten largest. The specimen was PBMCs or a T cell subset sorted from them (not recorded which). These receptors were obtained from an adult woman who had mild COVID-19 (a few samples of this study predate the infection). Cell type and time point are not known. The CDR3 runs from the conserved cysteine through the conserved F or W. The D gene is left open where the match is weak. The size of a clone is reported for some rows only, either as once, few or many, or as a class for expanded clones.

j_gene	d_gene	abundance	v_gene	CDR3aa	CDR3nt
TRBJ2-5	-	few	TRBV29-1	CSVEDLQRGRTQETQYF	TGCAGCGTTGAAGATCTTCAGAGGGGCCGGACCCAAGAGACCCAGTACTTC
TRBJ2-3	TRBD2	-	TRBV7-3	CASSSASGGLADTQYF	TGTGCCAGCTCCTCCGCCAGCGGGGGTCTGGCAGATACGCAGTATTTT
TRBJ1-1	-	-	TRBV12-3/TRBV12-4	CASNLGVTEAFF	TGTGCCAGCAACCTGGGTGTTACTGAAGCTTTCTTT
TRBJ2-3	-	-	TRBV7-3	CASSLVSEDTQYF	TGTGCCAGCAGCTTGGTATCCGAAGATACGCAGTATTTT
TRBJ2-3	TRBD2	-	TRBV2	CASRTGTSGASTDTQYF	TGTGCCAGCAGAACCGGGACTAGCGGGGCTAGCACAGATACGCAGTATTTT
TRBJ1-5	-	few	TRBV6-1	CASRQLHQPQHF	TGTGCCAGCCGCCAACTGCATCAGCCCCAGCATTTT
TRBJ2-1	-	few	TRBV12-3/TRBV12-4	CASSPRRSSYNEQFF	TGTGCCAGCAGTCCACGACGGAGCTCCTACAATGAGCAGTTCTTC
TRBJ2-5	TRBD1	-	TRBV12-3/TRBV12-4	CASNLQGAGETQYF	TGTGCCAGCAATCTACAGGGGGCAGGCGAGACCCAGTACTTC
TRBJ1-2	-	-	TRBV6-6	CASLKMEVYGYTF	TGTGCCAGTCTCAAAATGGAAGTCTATGGCTACACCTTC
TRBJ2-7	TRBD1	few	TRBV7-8	CASSLVGTGVTYEQYF	TGTGCCAGCAGCTTAGTAGGGACAGGGGTGACCTACGAGCAGTACTTC
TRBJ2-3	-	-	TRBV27	CASKLGQGWDTQYF	TGTGCCAGCAAATTGGGGCAGGGCTGGGATACGCAGTATTTT
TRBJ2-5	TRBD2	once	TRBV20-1	CSASGGLAVPGAQYF	TGCAGTGCTAGTGGGGGACTAGCGGTCCCGGGGGCCCAGTACTTC
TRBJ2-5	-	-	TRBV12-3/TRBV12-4	CASSRRQGGETQYF	TGTGCCAGCAGTCGTAGACAGGGAGGGGAGACCCAGTACTTC
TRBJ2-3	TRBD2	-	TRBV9	CASRKGAGDTDTQYF	TGTGCCAGCAGGAAAGGGGCGGGGGACACAGATACGCAGTATTTT
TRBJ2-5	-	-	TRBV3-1	CASSQVLAGPGIETQYF	TGTGCCAGCAGCCAAGTCCTTGCGGGGCCCGGAATAGAGACCCAGTACTTC
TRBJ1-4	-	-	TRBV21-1	CASSKLQGAEEKLFF	TGTGCCAGCAGCAAATTGCAGGGGGCGGAGGAAAAACTGTTTTTT
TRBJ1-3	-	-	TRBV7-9	CASSLAQGSGNTIYF	TGTGCCAGCAGCTTAGCGCAGGGCTCTGGAAACACCATATATTTT
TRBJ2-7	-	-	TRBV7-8	CASSLGWGRNEQYF	TGTGCCAGCAGCTTAGGATGGGGGCGAAACGAGCAGTACTTC